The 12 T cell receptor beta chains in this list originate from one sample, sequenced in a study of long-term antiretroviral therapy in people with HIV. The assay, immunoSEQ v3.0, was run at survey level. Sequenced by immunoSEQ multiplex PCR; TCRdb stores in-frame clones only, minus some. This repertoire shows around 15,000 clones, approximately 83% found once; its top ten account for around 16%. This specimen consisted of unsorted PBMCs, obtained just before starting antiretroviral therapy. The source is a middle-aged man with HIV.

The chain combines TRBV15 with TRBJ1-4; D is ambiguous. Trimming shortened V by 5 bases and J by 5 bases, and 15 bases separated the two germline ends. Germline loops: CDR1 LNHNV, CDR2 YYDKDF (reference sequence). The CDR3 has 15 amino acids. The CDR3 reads CATSLGGKMNEKLFF. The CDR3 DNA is TGTGCCACCAGCCTTGGCGGGAAAATGAATGAAAAACTGTTTTTT.

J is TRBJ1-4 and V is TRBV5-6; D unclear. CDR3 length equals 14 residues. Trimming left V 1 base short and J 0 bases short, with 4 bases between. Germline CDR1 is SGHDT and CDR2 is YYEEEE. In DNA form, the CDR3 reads TGTGCCAGCAGCTTGCTTGCAACTAATGAAAAACTGTTTTTT. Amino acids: CASSLLATNEKLFF.

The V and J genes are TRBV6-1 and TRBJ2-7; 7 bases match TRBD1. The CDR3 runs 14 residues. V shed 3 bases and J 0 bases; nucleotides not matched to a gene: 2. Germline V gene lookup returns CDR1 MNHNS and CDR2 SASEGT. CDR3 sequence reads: CASSEGQFSYEQYF. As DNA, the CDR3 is TGTGCCAGCAGTGAGGGACAGTTCTCCTACGAGCAGTACTTC.

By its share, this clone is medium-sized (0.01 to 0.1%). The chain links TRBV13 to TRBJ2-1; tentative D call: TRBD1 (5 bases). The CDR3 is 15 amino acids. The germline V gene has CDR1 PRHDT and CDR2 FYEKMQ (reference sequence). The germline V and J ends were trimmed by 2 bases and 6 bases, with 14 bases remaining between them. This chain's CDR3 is CASSLFLTDFNEQFF. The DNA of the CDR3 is TGTGCCAGCAGCTTATTCCTGACAGACTTCAATGAGCAGTTCTTC.

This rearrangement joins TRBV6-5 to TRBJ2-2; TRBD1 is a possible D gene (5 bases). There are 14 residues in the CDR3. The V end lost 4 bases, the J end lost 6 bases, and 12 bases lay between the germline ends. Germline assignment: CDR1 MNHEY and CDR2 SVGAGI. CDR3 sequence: CASSSRQTAGELFF. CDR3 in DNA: TGTGCCAGCAGTTCGCGACAGACGGCCGGGGAGCTGTTTTTT.

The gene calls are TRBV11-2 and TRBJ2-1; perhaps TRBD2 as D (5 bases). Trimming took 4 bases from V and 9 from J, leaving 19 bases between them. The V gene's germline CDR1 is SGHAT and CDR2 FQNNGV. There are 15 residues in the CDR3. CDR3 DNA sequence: TGTGCCAGCAGCTCCACGATGCTAGCCTGGGGTGAGCAGTTCTTC. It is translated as CASSSTMLAWGEQFF.

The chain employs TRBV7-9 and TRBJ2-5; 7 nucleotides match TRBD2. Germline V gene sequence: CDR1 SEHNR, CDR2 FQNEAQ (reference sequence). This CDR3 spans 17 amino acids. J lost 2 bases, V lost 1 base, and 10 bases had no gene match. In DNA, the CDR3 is TGTGCCAGCAGCTTAGACGGGGGGACGATAAAACAAGAGACCCAGTACTTC. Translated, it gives CASSLDGGTIKQETQYF.

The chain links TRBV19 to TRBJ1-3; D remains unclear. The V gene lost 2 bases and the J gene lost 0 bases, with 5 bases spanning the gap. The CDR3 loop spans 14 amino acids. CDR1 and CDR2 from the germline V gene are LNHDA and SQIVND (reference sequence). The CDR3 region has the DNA TGTGCCAGTAGTATACAGCGCTCTGGAAACACCATATATTTT. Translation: CASSIQRSGNTIYF.

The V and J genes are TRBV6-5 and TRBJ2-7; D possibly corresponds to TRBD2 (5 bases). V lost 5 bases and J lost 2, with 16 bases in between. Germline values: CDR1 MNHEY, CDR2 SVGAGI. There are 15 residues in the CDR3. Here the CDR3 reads CASSPGAEAAYEQYF. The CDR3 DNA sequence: TGTGCCAGCAGTCCGGGTGCGGAGGCTGCCTACGAGCAGTACTTC.

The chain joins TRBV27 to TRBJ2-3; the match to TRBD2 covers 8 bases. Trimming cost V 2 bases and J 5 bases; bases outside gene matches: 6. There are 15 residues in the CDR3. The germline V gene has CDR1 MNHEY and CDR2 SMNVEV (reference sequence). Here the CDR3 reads CASSLLSGGQDTQYF. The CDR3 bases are TGTGCCAGCAGTTTACTTTCGGGGGGGCAAGATACGCAGTATTTT.

The CDR3 bases are TGCGCCAGCAGCTTGGTTATCCGGACAGGGGTCTACAATGAGCAGTTCTTC. It specifies CASSLVIRTGVYNEQFF. This chain joins TRBV5-1 and TRBJ2-1, with 9 bases fitting TRBD1. Unmatched junction bases numbered 7, after V lost 0 bases and J lost 3 bases. This CDR3 is built from 17 residues. Per the germline V gene, CDR1 is SGHRS and CDR2 is YFSETQ.

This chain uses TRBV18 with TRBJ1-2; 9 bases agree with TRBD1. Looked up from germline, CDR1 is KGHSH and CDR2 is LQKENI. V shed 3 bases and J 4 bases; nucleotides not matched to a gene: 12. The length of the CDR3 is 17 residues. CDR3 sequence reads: CASSPLPTGTGIYGYTF. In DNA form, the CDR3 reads TGTGCCAGCTCACCGCTTCCAACCGGGACAGGGATCTATGGCTACACCTTC.